This TCR beta chain was sequenced for a study of T cells in Graves' hyperthyroidism and ophthalmopathy. Regarding the study as a whole: Blood held most thyroid clonotypes expanded above 0.001 frequency.

With 4 bases removed from V and 9 bases from J, the gap between germline ends came to 19 bases. This CDR3 region has 14 residues. Germline V gene data show CDR1 as SQVTM and CDR2 as ANQGSEA. Among the patients, aged 18 to 65, hyperthyroidism was newly diagnosed and had lasted under 2 months. Pregnant or lactating patients were excluded, as were those with uncontrolled infection or other autoimmune disease. Cells are PBMCs isolated from roughly 9.3 ml of fresh blood. Of note for this clonotype: The antigen remains undetermined.

The TCR beta CDR3 regions underwent amplification using RNA transcripts as the source. HTBI primers were used for first-round RT-PCR of the TCR CDR3. TCRdb independently ran MiXCR on the multiplex PCR reads; one entry per CDR3 protein. This sample has about 740,000 distinct CDR3 sequences, with 14% found just once. V usage is TRBV29-1 and J usage is TRBJ2-1, with D perhaps matching TRBD1 (5 bases). Sequenced material: blood. This sequence originates from a woman between 18 and 29 years old with Graves' hyperthyroidism. CDR3 protein: CSVAVLSRDAEQFF. As DNA, the CDR3 is TGCAGCGTTGCTGTTCTTTCCAGGGATGCTGAGCAGTTCTTC.